Listed below are T cell receptor beta chains from one sample, sequenced in a study of blood T cell repertoires in COVID-19. Produced via immunoSEQ multiplex PCR; TCRdb's table is partial and in-frame only. The data contain fewer than 110,000 clones, more than 70% of them seen just once; the ten biggest clones take up about 6.8%. The sequenced sample consisted of peripheral blood. Source of these receptors: a man in his fifties or sixties with active or convalescent COVID-19. Each CDR3 is given with its conserved first and last residue. Each record gives: D gene, V gene, J gene, clone size, CDR3 protein, CDR3 DNA. The D gene is left open where the match is weak. Clone size is not always given. Where it is, it says once, few, many or a class for expanded clones.

>-|TRBV5-1|TRBJ1-1|-
CASSFAEGKGNTEAFF
TGCGCCAGCAGCTTTGCGGAGGGGAAAGGAAACACTGAAGCTTTCTTT
>-|TRBV15|TRBJ2-2|-
CATSRDNIQGWGELFF
TGTGCCACCAGCAGAGATAATATACAGGGTTGGGGGGAGCTGTTTTTT
>-|TRBV12-3/TRBV12-4|TRBJ2-7|-
CASSSNGGEQYF
TGTGCCAGCAGCTCAAACGGGGGCGAGCAGTACTTC
>TRBD2|TRBV28|TRBJ2-3|once
CASSLQGLAGGPNTQYF
TGTGCCAGCAGTTTACAGGGATTAGCGGGAGGGCCCAATACGCAGTATTTT
>TRBD2|TRBV28|TRBJ2-7|-
CASSLVGGTYEQYF
TGTGCCAGCAGTTTGGTGGGAGGGACCTACGAGCAGTACTTC
>TRBD1|TRBV7-8|TRBJ2-7|-
CASNRGNALTYEQYF
TGTGCCAGCAACAGGGGGAATGCCCTCACCTACGAGCAGTACTTC
>-|TRBV7-9|TRBJ1-1|-
CASSPRQATKARNTEAFF
TGTGCCAGCAGCCCGCGACAGGCCACCAAGGCGCGGAACACTGAAGCTTTCTTT
>TRBD1|TRBV7-2|TRBJ2-7|-
CASSSPRQGGGYEQYF
TGTGCCAGCAGCTCCCCTCGACAGGGGGGCGGCTACGAGCAGTACTTC
>-|TRBV5-5|TRBJ1-5|few
CASSLLETPSNQPQHF
TGTGCCAGCAGCTTGTTAGAGACACCTAGCAATCAGCCCCAGCATTTT
>-|TRBV4-3|TRBJ1-1|-
CASSQRQDLEAFF
TGCGCCAGCAGCCAACGACAGGACCTTGAAGCTTTCTTT
>TRBD1|TRBV2|TRBJ1-2|-
CASSNLDRAHGYTF
TGTGCCAGCAGTAATCTTGACAGGGCCCATGGCTACACCTTC
>TRBD1|TRBV19|TRBJ1-5|-
CASRDSPNQPQHF
TGTGCCAGCCGGGACAGCCCCAATCAGCCCCAGCATTTT
>TRBD1|TRBV5-4|TRBJ2-3|-
CASSRDRGRLDTQYF
TGTGCCAGCAGCCGAGACAGGGGGCGCTTAGATACGCAGTATTTT
>-|TRBV12-3/TRBV12-4|TRBJ1-5|-
CASIRGNNQPQHF
TGTGCCAGCATTAGGGGAAACAATCAGCCCCAGCATTTT
>-|TRBV28|TRBJ1-1|-
CASINRELTFF
TGTGCCAGCATTAACAGGGAACTGACTTTCTTT
>TRBD1|TRBV28|TRBJ1-2|-
CASSQTGPDYGYTF
TGTGCCAGCAGCCAGACAGGGCCCGACTATGGCTACACCTTC
>TRBD1|TRBV7-9|TRBJ1-4|-
CASSYDRGTPEKLFF
TGTGCCAGCAGCTATGACAGGGGAACTCCTGAAAAACTGTTTTTT
>-|TRBV5-1|TRBJ1-1|-
CASSKSGTEAFF
TGCGCCAGCAGCAAATCCGGGACTGAAGCTTTCTTT
>-|TRBV18|TRBJ2-2|-
CASSQEGKATGELFF
TGTGCCAGCTCACAAGAGGGAAAGGCCACCGGGGAGCTGTTTTTT
>TRBD2|TRBV29-1|TRBJ2-1|-
CSVQTTGTSGVGEQFF
TGCAGCGTCCAAACCACCGGGACTAGCGGGGTTGGCGAGCAGTTCTTC
>-|TRBV5-6|TRBJ2-5|-
CASGGNGETQYF
TGTGCCTCTGGAGGGAACGGGGAGACCCAGTACTTC
>TRBD2|TRBV19|TRBJ2-2|-
CASRRGITFANTGELFF
TGTGCCAGTAGGCGGGGGATTACTTTTGCGAACACCGGGGAGCTGTTTTTT
>TRBD1|TRBV5-8|TRBJ1-5|-
CASSLGQGSNQPQHF
TGTGCCAGCAGCTTGGGACAGGGTAGCAATCAGCCCCAGCATTTT
>-|TRBV2|TRBJ2-7|once
CASSTLRSYEQYF
TGTGCCAGCAGCACTCTGAGGTCCTACGAGCAGTACTTC
>TRBD1|TRBV5-1|TRBJ2-6|-
CASRFTTGGTGANVLTF
TGCGCCAGCAGGTTTACAACAGGGGGCACTGGGGCCAACGTCCTGACTTTC
>TRBD1|TRBV28|TRBJ2-6|few
CASNPWGQESSGANVLTF
TGTGCCAGCAACCCCTGGGGACAGGAAAGCTCTGGGGCCAACGTCCTGACTTTC
>-|TRBV9|TRBJ1-5|-
CASSVEGHKDQPQHF
TGTGCCAGCAGCGTAGAGGGACACAAAGATCAGCCCCAGCATTTT